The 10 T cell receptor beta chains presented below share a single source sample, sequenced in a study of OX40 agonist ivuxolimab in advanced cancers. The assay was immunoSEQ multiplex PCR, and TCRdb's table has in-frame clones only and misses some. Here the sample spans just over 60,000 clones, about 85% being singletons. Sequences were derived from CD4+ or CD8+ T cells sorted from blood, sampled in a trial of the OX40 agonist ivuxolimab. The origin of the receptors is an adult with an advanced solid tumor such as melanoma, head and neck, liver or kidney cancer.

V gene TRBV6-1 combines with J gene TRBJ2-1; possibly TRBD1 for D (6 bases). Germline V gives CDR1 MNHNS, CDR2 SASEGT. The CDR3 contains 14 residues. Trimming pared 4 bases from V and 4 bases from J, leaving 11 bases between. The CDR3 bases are TGTGCCAGCAGTGTACAGGGTGGGTACAATGAGCAGTTCTTC. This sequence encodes CASSVQGGYNEQFF.

The CDR3 is CASSRSNTPGGNGNTIYF. The DNA for the CDR3 is TGTGCCAGCTCACGCTCCAACACTCCAGGGGGCAATGGAAACACCATATATTTT. The chain is built from TRBV18 and TRBJ1-3; 8 positions agree with TRBD1. Unmatched junction bases numbered 14, after V lost 4 bases and J lost 3 bases. Germline V gene lookup returns CDR1 KGHSH and CDR2 LQKENI. This CDR3 is built from 18 residues.

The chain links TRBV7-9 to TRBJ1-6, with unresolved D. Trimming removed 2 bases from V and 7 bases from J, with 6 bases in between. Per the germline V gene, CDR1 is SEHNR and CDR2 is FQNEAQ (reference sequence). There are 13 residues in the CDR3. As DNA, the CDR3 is TGTGCCAGCAGCTTAATGAACAATTCACCCCTCCACTTT. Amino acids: CASSLMNNSPLHF.

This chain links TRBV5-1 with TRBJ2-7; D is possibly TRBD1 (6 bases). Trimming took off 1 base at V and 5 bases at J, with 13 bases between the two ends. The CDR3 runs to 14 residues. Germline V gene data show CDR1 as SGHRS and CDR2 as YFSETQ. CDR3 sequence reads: CASSLSRGSHEQYF. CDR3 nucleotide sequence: TGCGCCAGCAGCTTGAGCAGGGGTTCCCACGAGCAGTACTTC.

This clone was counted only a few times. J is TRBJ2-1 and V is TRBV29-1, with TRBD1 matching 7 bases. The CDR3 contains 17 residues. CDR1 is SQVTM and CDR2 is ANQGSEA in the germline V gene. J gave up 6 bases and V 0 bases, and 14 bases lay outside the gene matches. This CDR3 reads CSVEDPLDRSFSNEQFF. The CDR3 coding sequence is TGCAGCGTTGAAGATCCCCTGGACAGGTCATTCTCCAATGAGCAGTTCTTC.

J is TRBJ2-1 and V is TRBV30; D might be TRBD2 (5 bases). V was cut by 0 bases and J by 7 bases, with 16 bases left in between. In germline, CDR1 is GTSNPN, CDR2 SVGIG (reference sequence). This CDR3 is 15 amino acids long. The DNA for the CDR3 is TGTGCCTGGAGTGTACGGGGAGCTCTTAGGAATGAGCAGTTCTTC. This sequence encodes CAWSVRGALRNEQFF.

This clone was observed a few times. CDR3 amino acids: CASSPDREGANVLTF. The CDR3 DNA is TGTGCCAGCAGCCCGGACAGGGAAGGGGCCAACGTCCTGACTTTC. The chain recombines TRBV14 with TRBJ2-6; 8 bases map to TRBD1. Germline V gene sequence: CDR1 SGHDN, CDR2 FVKESK. The J segment lost 4 bases and the V segment lost 4 bases, leaving 3 bases of the junction unmatched. CDR3 length equals 15 residues.

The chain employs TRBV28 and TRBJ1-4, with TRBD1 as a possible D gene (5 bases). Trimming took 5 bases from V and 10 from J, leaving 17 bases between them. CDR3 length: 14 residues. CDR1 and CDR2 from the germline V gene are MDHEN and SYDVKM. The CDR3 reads CASSPLPGVGKLFF. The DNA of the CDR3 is TGTGCCAGCAGTCCACTACCGGGGGTTGGAAAACTGTTTTTT.

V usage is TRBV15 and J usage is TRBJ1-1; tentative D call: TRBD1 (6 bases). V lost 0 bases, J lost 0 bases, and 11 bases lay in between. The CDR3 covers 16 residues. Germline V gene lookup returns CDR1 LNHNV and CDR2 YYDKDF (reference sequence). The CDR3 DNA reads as TGTGCCACCAGCAGAGATCTTCAGGGGATGAACACTGAAGCTTTCTTT. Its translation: CATSRDLQGMNTEAFF.

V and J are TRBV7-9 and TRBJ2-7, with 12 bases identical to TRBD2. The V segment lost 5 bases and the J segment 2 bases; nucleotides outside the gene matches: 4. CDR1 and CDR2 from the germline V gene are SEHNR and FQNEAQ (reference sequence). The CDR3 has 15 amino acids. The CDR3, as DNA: TGTGCCAGCAGCGATAGGACTAGCGGGACCTACGAGCAGTACTTC. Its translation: CASSDRTSGTYEQYF.